This TCR beta chain was identified in a study of blood T cell repertoires in COVID-19. This clone was seen just once. Authors' methods: Scientists estimated how many nucleated cells there were by amplifying reference gene primers. Here immunoSEQ multiplex PCR was the method, and the copy in TCRdb shows in-frame clones only, minus some. The D gene and trimming were derived from the DNA, and the V and J assignments and clone size from that table. The sample lists hundreds of thousands of clones; roughly 86% were seen once. Germline-derived CDR1 and CDR2 are SGHRS and YFSETQ. V dropped 0 bases and J dropped 9; count of bases not matched to a gene: 11. The CDR3 extends over 17 amino acids.

This TCR derives from a man in his sixties or seventies with acute or convalescent COVID-19. The chain couples TRBV5-1 to TRBJ1-6; 8 bases are a match to TRBD1. The specimen was peripheral blood. CDR3: CASSLDSIGQGGSPLHF. CDR3 in DNA: TGCGCCAGCAGCTTGGATAGTATTGGACAGGGCGGTTCACCCCTCCACTTT.